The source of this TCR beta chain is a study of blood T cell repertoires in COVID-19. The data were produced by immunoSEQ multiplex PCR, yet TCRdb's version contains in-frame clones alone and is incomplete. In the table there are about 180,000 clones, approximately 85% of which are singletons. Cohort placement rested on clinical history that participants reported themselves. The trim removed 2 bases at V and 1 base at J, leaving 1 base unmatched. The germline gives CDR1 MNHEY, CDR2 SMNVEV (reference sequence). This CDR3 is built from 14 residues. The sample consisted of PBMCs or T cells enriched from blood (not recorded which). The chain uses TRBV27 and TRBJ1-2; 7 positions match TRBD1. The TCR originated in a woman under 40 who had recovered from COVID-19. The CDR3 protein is CASSLRQGNYGYTF. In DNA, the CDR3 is TGTGCCAGCAGTTTACGACAGGGTAACTATGGCTACACCTTC.